These 32 T cell receptor beta chains were sequenced from one sample in a study of cytomegalovirus exposure and HLA in healthy donors. PCR used 60 Vbeta primers and 13 Jbeta primers. Clones were sequenced by immunoSEQ multiplex PCR, and TCRdb holds only the in-frame ones, with some missing. The table has about 300,000 clones, around 86% seen once. The sequenced sample consisted of PBMCs. The receptors derive from a man aged 35 to 55 in good health and CMV-seropositive.

CDR3 region: CASSYTGVELTEAFF. CDR3 coding DNA: TGTGCCAGCAGTTACACGGGAGTGGAGTTGACTGAAGCTTTCTTT. This chain joins TRBV6-6 and TRBJ1-1; D unresolved. V was cut by 2 bases and J by 5 bases, with 15 bases left in between. Germline V CDR1 and CDR2: MNHNY, SVGAGI (reference sequence). There are 15 residues in the CDR3.

This clone was recorded once. Here the CDR3 DNA reads TGTGCCAGCTCACCACCGAGGAGTCGCACTGAAGCTTTCTTT. This codes for CASSPPRSRTEAFF. The chain links TRBV18 to TRBJ1-1; no clear D. CDR1 and CDR2 from the germline V gene are KGHSH and LQKENI. The CDR3 extends over 14 amino acids. V was trimmed by 0 bases and J by 4 bases, leaving 9 bases between them.

The V and J genes are TRBV9 and TRBJ2-1; maybe TRBD1 (6 bases). The V end lost 3 bases, the J end lost 6 bases, and 22 bases lay between the germline ends. The CDR3 contains 17 residues. CDR1 is SGDLS and CDR2 is YYNGEE in the germline V gene. In DNA form, the CDR3 reads TGTGCCAGCAGCGCCGCCCTACGGGACACTATATTCAATGAGCAGTTCTTC. Its translation is CASSAALRDTIFNEQFF.

This rearrangement joins TRBV7-3 to TRBJ2-3; a weak D match, TRBD2 (6 bases). In germline, CDR1 is SGHTA, CDR2 FQGTGA. This CDR3 has 17 residues. V dropped 2 bases and J dropped 3 bases, with 18 bases sitting between them. CDR3 coding DNA: TGTGCCAGCAGCTTAGGAGTAACCACCGCGGGGACAGATACGCAGTATTTT. Translating it yields CASSLGVTTAGTDTQYF.

The chain combines TRBV5-4 with TRBJ1-2; possibly TRBD1 for D (6 bases). Per the germline V gene, CDR1 is SGHNT and CDR2 is YYREEE (reference sequence). V was clipped by 0 bases and J by 6 bases, with 15 bases between them. This CDR3 has 15 residues. CDR3 coding DNA: TGTGCCAGCAGCTTGGAACAGGGTGATCGTAATGGCTACACCTTC. Its protein product is CASSLEQGDRNGYTF.

The J gene is TRBJ2-7, the V gene TRBV27, with TRBD1 identical over 9 bases. This CDR3 is 15 amino acids long. Germline V gene lookup returns CDR1 MNHEY and CDR2 SMNVEV (reference sequence). J gave up 2 bases and V 6 bases, and 8 bases lay outside the gene matches. DNA for the CDR3: TGTGCCAGCAGCACTCCGGGACAGGGCCCCTACGAGCAGTACTTC. Its translation is CASSTPGQGPYEQYF.

The chain uses TRBV4-2 and TRBJ2-7; 7 bases align to TRBD2. Germline loops: CDR1 LGHNA, CDR2 YNFKEQ. Germline trimming cut 1 base from V and 1 base from J; bases unmatched to any gene: 7. This CDR3 region has 16 residues. The CDR3 region is CASSQVGLAVSYEQYF. Written as DNA, the CDR3 is TGTGCCAGCAGCCAAGTAGGGCTAGCGGTTTCCTACGAGCAGTACTTC.

The rearrangement links TRBV4-1 to TRBJ2-7; 9 bases align to TRBD1. Germline CDR1 MGHRA, CDR2 YSYEKL. V lost 1 base and J lost 2; bases outside the gene matches: 6. This CDR3 comprises 16 residues. The CDR3 spells CASSQVVGTGTYEQYF. CDR3 in DNA: TGCGCCAGCAGCCAAGTAGTTGGGACAGGGACCTACGAGCAGTACTTC.

This rearrangement joins TRBV6-1 to TRBJ1-2; D may be TRBD1 (6 bases). Deletions cut 5 bases from V and 4 bases from J, with 14 bases between. CDR3 size: 14 residues. CDR1 is MNHNS, CDR2 SASEGT, per germline. CDR3 DNA: TGTGCCAGCAGTCTCTTGGACAGCGGCTATGGCTACACCTTC. This gives the protein CASSLLDSGYGYTF.

This clone was recorded only once. This chain uses TRBV7-9 with TRBJ1-5; 8 nucleotides match TRBD1. V dropped 4 bases and J dropped 7; count of bases not matched to a gene: 6. The CDR3 spans 14 residues. CDR1 is SEHNR and CDR2 is FQNEAQ in the germline V gene (reference sequence). CDR3 DNA sequence: TGTGCCAGCAGCTCTGCAGGGGGCGGACAGCCCCAGCATTTT. This codes for CASSSAGGGQPQHF.

The chain uses TRBV28 and TRBJ2-5; D might be TRBD2 (6 bases). From germline, CDR1 is MDHEN and CDR2 SYDVKM. CDR3 length: 14 amino acids. Trimming cost V 6 bases and J 1 base, with 12 bases left between them. CDR3 sequence: CASSLPGLQETQYF. DNA of the CDR3: TGTGCCAGCAGCCTCCCGGGACTCCAAGAGACCCAGTACTTC.

The genes are TRBV7-8 and TRBJ2-7, with 9 bases that match TRBD2. The J segment lost 3 bases and the V segment lost 3 bases, leaving 9 bases of the junction unmatched. Germline V gives CDR1 SGHVS, CDR2 FQNEAQ. The CDR3 spans 16 residues. CDR3 amino acids: CASSLATGTSSYEQYF. In DNA form, the CDR3 reads TGTGCCAGCAGCTTGGCCACCGGGACTAGCAGCTACGAGCAGTACTTC.

The chain joins TRBV19 to TRBJ1-5, with D maybe TRBD1 (5 bases). The CDR3 loop spans 15 amino acids. From germline, CDR1 is LNHDA and CDR2 SQIVND (reference sequence). Between the trimmed V and J ends, which lost 5 bases and 2 bases, there was a span of 13 bases. CDR3 in amino acids: CASSSRGGGNQPQHF. Written as DNA, the CDR3 is TGTGCCAGTAGTTCAAGAGGAGGGGGCAATCAGCCCCAGCATTTT.

This chain connects TRBV5-1 to TRBJ2-1; no clear D gene. The germline V and J ends were trimmed by 4 bases and 9 bases, with 11 bases remaining between them. Germline values: CDR1 SGHRS, CDR2 YFSETQ. This CDR3 is built from 12 residues. The CDR3 DNA sequence: TGCGCCAGCAGCCCTACTACTGTTGAGCAGTTCTTC. Amino acid sequence: CASSPTTVEQFF.

The chain links TRBV18 to TRBJ2-7, with 7 bases fitting TRBD2. CDR3 length: 17 residues. Germline CDR1 and CDR2: KGHSH and LQKENI. V shed 2 bases, J shed 0 bases, and the junction held 10 bases outside the gene matches. The CDR3 coding sequence is TGTGCCAGCTCACCATCCAGACTAGCCCAAAGCTCCTACGAGCAGTACTTC. This sequence encodes CASSPSRLAQSSYEQYF. Filled out from reference TRBV18 and TRBJ2-7, the complete variable domain reads NAGVMQNPRHLVRRRGQEARLRCSPMKGHSHVYWYRQLPEEGLKFMVYLQKENIIDESGMPKERFSAEFPKEGPSILRIQQVVRGDSAAYFCASSPSRLAQSSYEQYFGPGTRLTVT.

With respect to this clone: The same CDR3 also results from other DNA sequences found in this sample. The chain joins TRBV27 to TRBJ1-4; 7 nucleotides match TRBD1. The CDR3 is 15 residues long. In germline, CDR1 is MNHEY, CDR2 SMNVEV (reference sequence). Trimming removed 6 bases from V and 7 bases from J; junction bases left unmatched: 11. DNA for the CDR3: TGTGCCAGCAGCTCGACAGGGAACGTGTTTGAAAAACTGTTTTTT. Amino acids: CASSSTGNVFEKLFF.

V usage is TRBV7-9 and J usage is TRBJ2-2; the match to TRBD2 covers 15 bases. The V gene's germline CDR1 is SEHNR and CDR2 FQNEAQ (reference sequence). J was trimmed by 3 bases and V by 5 bases; bases with no gene match: 7. The CDR3 loop spans 18 amino acids. For the CDR3, the DNA is TGTGCCAGCAGCCCCTGGACTAGCGGGAGGGCCGACACCGGGGAGCTGTTTTTT. It translates to CASSPWTSGRADTGELFF.

This clone was counted once. The V gene is TRBV28, the J gene TRBJ2-2; weak D call: TRBD2 (5 bases). CDR1 is MDHEN, CDR2 SYDVKM, per germline. V lost 2 bases, J lost 7 bases, and 14 bases lay in between. The CDR3 covers 15 residues. The CDR3 DNA follows: TGTGCCAGCAGTTTAGAGGGCCTAAGAGGCGGGGAGCTGTTTTTT. It specifies CASSLEGLRGGELFF.

The V gene is TRBV5-6, the J gene TRBJ2-7; 11 bases are shared with TRBD2. Germline CDR1 reads SGHDT; CDR2 reads YYEEEE. The J segment lost 4 bases and the V segment lost 4 bases, leaving 4 bases of the junction unmatched. The CDR3 totals 14 residues. In DNA form, the CDR3 reads TGTGCCAGCAGCGCGGGACTAGCGGTATACGAGCAGTACTTC. Protein product: CASSAGLAVYEQYF.

The chain joins TRBV5-1 to TRBJ2-7, with 7 bases aligning to TRBD2. V lost 4 bases, J lost 3 bases, and 10 bases stayed unmatched. CDR3 length: 15 amino acids. Germline-derived CDR1 and CDR2 are SGHRS and YFSETQ. The CDR3 sequence: CASSPNPREGYEQYF. DNA of the CDR3: TGCGCCAGCAGCCCAAACCCGAGGGAGGGCTACGAGCAGTACTTC.

The chain couples TRBV5-6 to TRBJ1-3; D possibly corresponds to TRBD1 (5 bases). The V end was cut by 5 bases, the J end by 0 bases, with 15 bases between. Germline-derived CDR1 and CDR2 are SGHDT and YYEEEE. CDR3 length: 16 residues. Here the CDR3 reads CASRQLTDYSGNTIYF. CDR3 in DNA: TGTGCCAGCAGGCAACTGACAGATTACTCTGGAAACACCATATATTTT.

The CDR3 region is CASSVGPRHTEAFF. CDR3 coding DNA: TGTGCCAGCAGCGTGGGGCCCCGTCACACTGAAGCTTTCTTT. The chain has TRBV9 and TRBJ1-1; the D gene is possibly TRBD1 (5 bases). Trimming stripped 2 bases from V and 3 bases from J, with 11 bases between. The CDR3 consists of 14 residues. The V gene's germline CDR1 is SGDLS and CDR2 YYNGEE. The variable domain in full, with the rest retrieved from reference TRBV9 and TRBJ1-1, is DSGVTQTPKHLITATGQRVTLRCSPRSGDLSVYWYQQSLDQGLQFLIQYYNGEERAKGNILERFSAQQFPDLHSELNLSSLELGDSALYFCASSVGPRHTEAFFGQGTRLTVV.

The chain links TRBV27 to TRBJ2-1; D is possibly TRBD2 (6 bases). V lost 3 bases, J lost 4 bases, and 13 bases lay in between. CDR3 length: 15 amino acids. Per the germline V gene, CDR1 is MNHEY and CDR2 is SMNVEV (reference sequence). The CDR3, as DNA: TGTGCCAGCAGTTTGGAAACTAGCCTATACAATGAGCAGTTCTTC. It specifies CASSLETSLYNEQFF.

The chain carries TRBV7-3 and TRBJ1-1; 7 nucleotides match TRBD1. CDR3 size: 15 residues. V lost 0 bases to trimming and J lost 4 bases; unmatched junction nucleotides: 5. Per the germline V gene, CDR1 is SGHTA and CDR2 is FQGTGA. This CDR3 reads CASSLTGQGVTEAFF. For the CDR3, the DNA is TGTGCCAGCAGCTTAACCGGGCAGGGGGTCACTGAAGCTTTCTTT.

The chain recombines TRBV7-9 with TRBJ1-1; D is undetermined. The germline V and J ends were trimmed by 3 bases and 0 bases, with 11 bases remaining between them. Germline CDR1 reads SEHNR; CDR2 reads FQNEAQ (reference sequence). This CDR3 region has 15 residues. The CDR3 spells CASSFASTLNTEAFF. The CDR3 nucleotides read TGTGCCAGCAGCTTCGCCAGTACATTGAACACTGAAGCTTTCTTT.

The chain combines TRBV7-8 with TRBJ1-1; TRBD1 agrees at 7 bases. Germline-derived CDR1 and CDR2 are SGHVS and FQNEAQ. The V segment lost 5 bases and the J segment 1 base; nucleotides outside the gene matches: 4. The CDR3 contains 14 residues. CDR3 bases: TGTGCCAGCAGCGTCGACAGGGAGAACACTGAAGCTTTCTTT. It translates to CASSVDRENTEAFF.

This sequence joins TRBV4-1 and TRBJ1-2, with a weak D call TRBD1 (5 bases). This CDR3 region has 15 residues. Germline CDR1 reads MGHRA; CDR2 reads YSYEKL. Trimming removed 4 bases from V and 3 bases from J, with 15 bases in between. The CDR3 DNA is TGCGCCAGCAGCCCTCAATGGGGGGAGGACTATGGCTACACCTTC. Protein sequence: CASSPQWGEDYGYTF.

The chain combines TRBV4-2 with TRBJ2-7, with TRBD2 identical over 9 bases. Germline lookup yields CDR1 LGHNA and CDR2 YNFKEQ. Trimming cost V 4 bases and J 2 bases; bases outside gene matches: 3. This CDR3 comprises 14 residues. CDR3 in amino acids: CASSPSGTPYEQYF. Here the CDR3 DNA reads TGTGCCAGCAGCCCTAGCGGGACCCCCTACGAGCAGTACTTC.

This clone was detected once. The sample carries other DNA sequences with the same CDR3. The chain combines TRBV28 with TRBJ2-7, with 11 bases identical to TRBD2. V was pared by 2 bases and J by 2 bases, with 2 bases of the junction left unmatched. Germline V gene lookup returns CDR1 MDHEN and CDR2 SYDVKM. The length of the CDR3 is 15 residues. This CDR3 is CASSLRLAGTYEQYF. In DNA, the CDR3 is TGTGCCAGCAGTTTAAGACTAGCGGGAACCTACGAGCAGTACTTC.

The CDR3 sequence is CASSLVAGGPNEQFF. The CDR3 bases are TGTGCCAGCAGTCTCGTAGCGGGAGGGCCCAATGAGCAGTTCTTC. The V and J genes are TRBV28 and TRBJ2-1; 11 positions match TRBD2. CDR1 and CDR2 (germline): MDHEN, SYDVKM. The CDR3 contains 15 residues. The junction had 6 bases not matched to a gene; V was cut back by 5 bases and J by 6 bases.

The chain uses TRBV7-9 and TRBJ2-7, with 8 bases that match TRBD2. CDR3 size: 14 residues. Germline V CDR1 and CDR2: SEHNR, FQNEAQ (reference sequence). J lost 5 bases, V lost 6 bases, and 9 bases had no gene match. In nucleotides, the CDR3 is TGTGCCAGCAGTCTTAAGCGGGAGTCCCACGAGCAGTACTTC. It is translated as CASSLKRESHEQYF.

The rearrangement uses TRBV7-2 and TRBJ2-7; a possible D gene is TRBD2 (6 bases). V gave up 5 bases and J gave up 1 base, with 15 bases separating them. CDR1 and CDR2 from the germline V gene are SGHTA and FQGNSA. CDR3 size: 15 residues. CDR3 coding DNA: TGTGCCAGCAGCCTCACCGGGACTCCGTCCTACGAGCAGTACTTC. Residues: CASSLTGTPSYEQYF.